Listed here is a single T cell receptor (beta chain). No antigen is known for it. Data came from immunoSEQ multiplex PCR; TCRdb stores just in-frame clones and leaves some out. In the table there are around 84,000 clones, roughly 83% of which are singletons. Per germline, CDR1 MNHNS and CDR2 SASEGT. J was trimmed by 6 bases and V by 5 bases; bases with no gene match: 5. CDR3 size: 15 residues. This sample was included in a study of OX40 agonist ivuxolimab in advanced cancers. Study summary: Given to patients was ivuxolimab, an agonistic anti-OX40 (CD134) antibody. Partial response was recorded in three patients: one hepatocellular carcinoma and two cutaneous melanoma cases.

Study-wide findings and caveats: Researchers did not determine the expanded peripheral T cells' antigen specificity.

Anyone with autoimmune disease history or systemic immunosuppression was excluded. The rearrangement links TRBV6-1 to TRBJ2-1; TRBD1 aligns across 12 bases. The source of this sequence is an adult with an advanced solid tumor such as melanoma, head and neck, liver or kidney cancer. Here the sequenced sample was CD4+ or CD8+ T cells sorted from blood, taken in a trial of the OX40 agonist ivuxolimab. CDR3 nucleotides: TGTGCCAGCAGTCGGGGACAGGGGGCCCTCAATGAGCAGTTCTTC. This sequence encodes CASSRGQGALNEQFF.